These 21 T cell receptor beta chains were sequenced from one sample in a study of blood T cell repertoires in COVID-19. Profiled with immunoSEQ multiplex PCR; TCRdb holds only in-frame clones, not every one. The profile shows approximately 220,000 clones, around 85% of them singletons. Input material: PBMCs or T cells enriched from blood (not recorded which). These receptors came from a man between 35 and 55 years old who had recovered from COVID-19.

CDR3 in amino acids: CASSIKTRDRGNSPLHF. In DNA, the CDR3 is TGTGCCAGCAGTATAAAAACCCGGGACAGGGGAAATTCACCCCTCCACTTT. This chain uses TRBV21-1 with TRBJ1-6; the table names TRBD1, a call not compared with the DNA. TRBV21-1 is termed a pseudogene. The CDR3 runs to 17 residues.

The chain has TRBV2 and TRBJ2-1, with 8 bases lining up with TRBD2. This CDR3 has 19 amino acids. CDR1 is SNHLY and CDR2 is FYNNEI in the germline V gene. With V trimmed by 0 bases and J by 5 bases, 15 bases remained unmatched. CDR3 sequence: CASSEASITSGTFNNEQFF. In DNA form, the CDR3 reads TGTGCCAGCAGTGAAGCATCTATAACTAGCGGAACGTTTAACAATGAGCAGTTCTTC.

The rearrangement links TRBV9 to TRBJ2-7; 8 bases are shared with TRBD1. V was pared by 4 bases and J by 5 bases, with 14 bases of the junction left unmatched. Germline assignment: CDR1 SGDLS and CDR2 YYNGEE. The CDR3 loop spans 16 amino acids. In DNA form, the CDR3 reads TGTGCCAGCAGCCACCCTCAGGGGGCTTCAGTGGACGAGCAGTACTTC. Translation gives CASSHPQGASVDEQYF.

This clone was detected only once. The DNA for the CDR3 is TGTGCCAGCGTCGGTTCCTCGCCCCAGCATTTT. Translating it yields CASVGSSPQHF. The rearrangement joins TRBV28 to TRBJ1-5, with no clear D. Trimming left V 8 bases short and J 9 bases short, with 11 bases between. Germline CDR1 and CDR2: MDHEN and SYDVKM. This CDR3 region has 11 residues.

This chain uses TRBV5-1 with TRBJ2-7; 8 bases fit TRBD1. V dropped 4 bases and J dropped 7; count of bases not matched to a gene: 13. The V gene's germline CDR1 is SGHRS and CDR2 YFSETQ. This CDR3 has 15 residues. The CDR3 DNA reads TGCGCCAGCAGCGGCGGACAGGGCTCACCTCGGGAGCAGTACTTC. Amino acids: CASSGGQGSPREQYF. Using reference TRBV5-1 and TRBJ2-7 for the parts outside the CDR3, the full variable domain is KAGVTQTPRYLIKTRGQQVTLSCSPISGHRSVSWYQQTPGQGLQFLFEYFSETQRNKGNFPGRFSGRQFSNSRSEMNVSTLELGDSALYLCASSGGQGSPREQYFGPGTRLTVT.

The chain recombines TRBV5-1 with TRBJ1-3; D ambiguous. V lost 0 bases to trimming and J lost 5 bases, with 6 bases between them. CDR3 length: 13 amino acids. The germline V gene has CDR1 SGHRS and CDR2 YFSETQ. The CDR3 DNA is TGCGCCAGCAGCTTGGCCCAGAGAAACACCATATATTTT. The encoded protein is CASSLAQRNTIYF.

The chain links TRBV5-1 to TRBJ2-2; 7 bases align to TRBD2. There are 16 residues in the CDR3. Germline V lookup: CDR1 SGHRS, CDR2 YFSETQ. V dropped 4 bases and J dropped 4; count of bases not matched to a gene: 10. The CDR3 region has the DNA TGCGCCAGCAGCCCGACGACGGGACTACTCACCGGGGAGCTGTTTTTT. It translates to CASSPTTGLLTGELFF.

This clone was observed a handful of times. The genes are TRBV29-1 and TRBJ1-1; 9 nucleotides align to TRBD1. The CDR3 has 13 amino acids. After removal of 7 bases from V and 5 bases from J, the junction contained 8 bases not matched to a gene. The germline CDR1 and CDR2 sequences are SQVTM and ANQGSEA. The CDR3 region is CSARIQGATEAFF. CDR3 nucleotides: TGCAGCGCCCGGATACAGGGGGCGACTGAAGCTTTCTTT.

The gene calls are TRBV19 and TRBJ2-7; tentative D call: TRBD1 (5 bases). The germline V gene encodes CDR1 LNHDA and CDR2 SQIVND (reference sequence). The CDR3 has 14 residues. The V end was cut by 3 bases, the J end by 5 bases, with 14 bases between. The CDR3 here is CASSITRESDEQYF. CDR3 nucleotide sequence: TGTGCCAGTAGTATTACCAGGGAATCAGACGAGCAGTACTTC.

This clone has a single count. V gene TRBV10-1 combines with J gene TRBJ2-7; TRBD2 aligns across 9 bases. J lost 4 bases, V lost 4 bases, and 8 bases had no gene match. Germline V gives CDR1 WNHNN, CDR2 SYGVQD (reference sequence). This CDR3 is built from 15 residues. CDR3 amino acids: CASSATSGYPYEQYF. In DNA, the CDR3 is TGCGCCAGCAGTGCAACTAGCGGGTACCCGTACGAGCAGTACTTC.

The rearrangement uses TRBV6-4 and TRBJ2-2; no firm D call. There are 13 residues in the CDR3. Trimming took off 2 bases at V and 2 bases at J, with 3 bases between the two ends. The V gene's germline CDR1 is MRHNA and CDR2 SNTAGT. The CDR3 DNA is TGTGCCAGCAGTGACCCAAACACCGGGGAGCTGTTTTTT. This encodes CASSDPNTGELFF.

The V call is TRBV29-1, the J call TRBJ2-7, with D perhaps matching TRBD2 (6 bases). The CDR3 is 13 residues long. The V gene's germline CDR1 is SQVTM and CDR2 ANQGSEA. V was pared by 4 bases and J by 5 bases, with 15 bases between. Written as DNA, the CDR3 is TGCAGCGTTGTTGGAGGGGCTGGGAACGAGCAGTACTTC. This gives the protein CSVVGGAGNEQYF.

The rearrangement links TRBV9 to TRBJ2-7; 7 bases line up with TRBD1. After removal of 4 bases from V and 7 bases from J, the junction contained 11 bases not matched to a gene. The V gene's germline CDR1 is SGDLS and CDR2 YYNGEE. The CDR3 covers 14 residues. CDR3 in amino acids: CASSMGQSSDEQYF. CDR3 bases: TGTGCCAGCAGCATGGGACAGTCCTCTGATGAGCAGTACTTC.

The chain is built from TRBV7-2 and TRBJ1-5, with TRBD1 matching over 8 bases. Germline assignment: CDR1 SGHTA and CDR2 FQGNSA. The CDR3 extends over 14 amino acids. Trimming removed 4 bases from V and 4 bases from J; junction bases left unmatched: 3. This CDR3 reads CASSWTGKNQPQHF. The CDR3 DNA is TGTGCCAGCAGCTGGACAGGGAAAAATCAGCCCCAGCATTTT.

The CDR3 bases are TGTGCCAGCAGCAAATTCCCAGGGAACTATGGCTACACCTTC. Its protein product is CASSKFPGNYGYTF. V is TRBV21-1 and J is TRBJ1-2; TRBD1, as called in the table, went unchecked against the DNA. TRBV21-1 is a pseudogene locus. This CDR3 is built from 14 residues.

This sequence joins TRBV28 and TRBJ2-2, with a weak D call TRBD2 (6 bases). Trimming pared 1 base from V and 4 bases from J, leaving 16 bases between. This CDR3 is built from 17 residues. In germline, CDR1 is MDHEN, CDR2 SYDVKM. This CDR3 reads CASSLYRRARVTGELFF. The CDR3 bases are TGTGCCAGCAGTTTATACAGGAGGGCCCGGGTCACCGGGGAGCTGTTTTTT.

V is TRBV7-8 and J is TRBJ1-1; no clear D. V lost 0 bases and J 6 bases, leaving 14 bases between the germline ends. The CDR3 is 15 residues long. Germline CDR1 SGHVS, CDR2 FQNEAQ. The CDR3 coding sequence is TGTGCCAGCAGCTTAGCTAGCGGGGTTAGCGCTGAAGCTTTCTTT. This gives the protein CASSLASGVSAEAFF.

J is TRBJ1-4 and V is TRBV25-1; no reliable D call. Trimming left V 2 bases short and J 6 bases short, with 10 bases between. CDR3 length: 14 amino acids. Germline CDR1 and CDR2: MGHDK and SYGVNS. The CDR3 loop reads CASSEEGYHEKLFF. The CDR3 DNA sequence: TGTGCCAGCAGTGAAGAGGGCTACCATGAAAAACTGTTTTTT.

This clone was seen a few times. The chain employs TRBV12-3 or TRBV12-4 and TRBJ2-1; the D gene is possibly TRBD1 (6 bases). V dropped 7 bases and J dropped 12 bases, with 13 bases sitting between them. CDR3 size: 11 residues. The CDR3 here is CASTLGGGQFF. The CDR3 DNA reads TGTGCCAGCACCTTAGGGGGTGGGCAGTTCTTC.

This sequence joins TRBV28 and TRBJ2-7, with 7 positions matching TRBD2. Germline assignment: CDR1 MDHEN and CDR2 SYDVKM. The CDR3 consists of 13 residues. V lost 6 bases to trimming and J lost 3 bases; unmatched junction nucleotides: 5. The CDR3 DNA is TGTGCCAGCAGCCCTGGGGGGGTCTACGAGCAGTACTTC. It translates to CASSPGGVYEQYF.

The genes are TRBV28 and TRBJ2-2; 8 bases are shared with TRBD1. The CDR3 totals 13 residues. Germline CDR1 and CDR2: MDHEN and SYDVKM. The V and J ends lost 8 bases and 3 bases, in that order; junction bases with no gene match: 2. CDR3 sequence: CASQGADTGELFF. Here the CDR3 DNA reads TGTGCCAGCCAGGGGGCTGACACCGGGGAGCTGTTTTTT.